This T cell receptor beta chain was obtained from a study of breast tumors, draining lymph nodes, adjacent tissues. Broader study findings: Most tumor T cells seemingly derive from lymph node, then expand in tumor. Tumor repertoires ranked between lymph nodes and nontumor tissue in diversity, with V and J gene preferences.

Samples came from axillary lymph nodes draining the breast cancer. Each CDR3 protein gets one entry after TCRdb re-called the multiplex PCR reads with MiXCR. The table lists approximately 250,000 distinct CDR3 sequences, under 40% of them singletons. This clonotype was detected a few times. Its cognate antigen is unknown. CDR1 DFQATT and CDR2 SNEGSKA come from the germline V gene (reference sequence). This CDR3 is built from 13 residues. Losses at the gene ends were 0 bases for V and 8 bases for J; bases not matched to a gene: 6. This chain joins TRBV20-1 and TRBJ1-1, with 7 bases lining up with TRBD1. The sample consisted of axillary lymph node tissue. The TCR comes from a female donor with breast cancer. Some clones in this sample may be carry-over from other donors' samples. The CDR3 here is CSARDLVRGEAFF. DNA for the CDR3: TGCAGTGCTAGAGATCTCGTCAGGGGGGAAGCTTTCTTT.